The clone carrying this T cell receptor (beta chain) was seen repeatedly, ten times or more. This sample is part of a study of regulatory T cells in long-lasting Graves disease. Noted time point: newly diagnosed GD, antithyroid drugs for less than 3 months. After RNA was extracted from PBMCs, the TCR library was made from it. According to the study, TCR beta libraries were built with iRepertoire HTBI primers and CDR3-region Arm-PCR. TCRdb passed the multiplex PCR reads through MiXCR, listing each CDR3 protein once. This table holds 400,000 to 500,000 distinct CDR3 sequences, 14% to 15% found once. These data are also associated with another study on T cells in Graves' hyperthyroidism and ophthalmopathy.

The sample here was peripheral blood mononuclear cells (PBMCs), taken at new diagnosis, from a patient treated with antithyroid drugs. The TCR was taken from a woman aged 25-40 years with Graves disease.

This CDR3 reads CASSQDGLADGKDTQYF. The CDR3 DNA reads TGTGCCAGCAGCCAAGATGGGCTAGCGGATGGGAAAGATACGCAGTATTTT. The gene calls are TRBV3-1 and TRBJ2-3; 7 bases align to TRBD2. The CDR3 length is 17 residues. V lost 0 bases to trimming and J lost 5 bases; unmatched junction nucleotides: 11. Germline CDR1 reads LGHDT; CDR2 reads YNNKEL (reference sequence).